A selection of T cell receptor beta chains follows, all from one sample in a study of tumor-infiltrating lymphocytes in primary liver carcinoma. Each CDR3 protein is one row after TCRdb ran MiXCR on the multiplex PCR reads. The data show 110,000 or so distinct CDR3 sequences, 80% to 85% seen once. Sequencing used liver tumor tissue from sampling region 3. Every receptor here comes from a man between 40 and 49 years old with primary liver carcinoma and hepatitis B virus infection. Both conserved end residues are part of each CDR3. Each record gives: V gene, D gene, clone size, J gene, CDR3 protein, CDR3 DNA. A D gene is named only where the DNA matches it firmly. The size entry is marked missing in some rows and otherwise reads once, few, many or a size class.

v_gene: TRBV6-1; d_gene: NA; abundance: NA; j_gene: TRBJ2-7; CDR3aa: CASIRKGSYEQNF; CDR3nt: TGTGCCAGCATCCGGAAAGGTTCCTACGAGCAGAACTTC
v_gene: TRBV5-6; d_gene: NA; abundance: NA; j_gene: TRBJ2-1; CDR3aa: CASIGERQSYNEQFF; CDR3nt: TGTGCCAGCATAGGGGAGCGGCAATCCTACAATGAGCAGTTCTTC
v_gene: TRBV5-1; d_gene: NA; abundance: NA; j_gene: TRBJ2-7; CDR3aa: CARSTTRSGTPTYDQYF; CDR3nt: TGCGCCAGAAGTACAACGAGATCCGGGACTCCTACCTACGATCAGTACTTC
v_gene: TRBV5-1; d_gene: NA; abundance: many; j_gene: TRBJ1-2; CDR3aa: CASSYDGGTGYGYTF; CDR3nt: TGCGCCAGCAGCTACGACGGGGGAACGGGCTATGGCTACACCTTC
v_gene: TRBV6-6; d_gene: TRBD2; abundance: NA; j_gene: TRBJ2-7; CDR3aa: CASSYVGEGYEHYF; CDR3nt: TGTGCAAGCAGTTATGTAGGGGAGGGTTACGAGCATTACTTC
v_gene: TRBV30; d_gene: NA; abundance: few; j_gene: TRBJ1-5; CDR3aa: CAWSGIQVVLIGQPQHF; CDR3nt: TGTGCCTGGAGTGGGATACAGGTGGTCCTCATCGGGCAGCCCCAGCATTTT
v_gene: TRBV2; d_gene: NA; abundance: many; j_gene: TRBJ2-1; CDR3aa: CASSTDSNEQFF; CDR3nt: TGTGCCAGCAGTACCGACAGCAATGAGCAGTTCTTC
v_gene: TRBV5-4; d_gene: NA; abundance: once; j_gene: TRBJ2-7; CDR3aa: CASSTMSNNLYEQYF; CDR3nt: TGTGCCAGCAGCACAATGTCCAACAACCTCTACGAGCAGTACTTC
v_gene: TRBV28; d_gene: TRBD1; abundance: NA; j_gene: TRBJ1-5; CDR3aa: CASSLQGATQSQHF; CDR3nt: TGTGCCAGCAGTCTTCAGGGGGCGACTCAGTCTCAGCATTTT
v_gene: TRBV12-3/TRBV12-4; d_gene: TRBD1; abundance: medium-sized; j_gene: TRBJ2-5; CDR3aa: CASSRDSTFQETQYF; CDR3nt: TGTGCCAGCAGTCGGGACAGCACCTTCCAAGAGACCCAGTACTTC
v_gene: TRBV6-6; d_gene: NA; abundance: NA; j_gene: TRBJ2-2; CDR3aa: CVISVARGTGELFF; CDR3nt: NA
v_gene: TRBV29-1; d_gene: NA; abundance: NA; j_gene: TRBJ1-1; CDR3aa: CSVRPSGINTEASF; CDR3nt: TGCAGCGTCCGCCCGTCCGGGATAAACACTGAAGCTTCCTTT
v_gene: TRBV12-3/TRBV12-4; d_gene: TRBD1; abundance: NA; j_gene: TRBJ1-3; CDR3aa: CAGSLKGQQFSGNTIYF; CDR3nt: TGCGCCGGCAGTTTAAAGGGACAGCAATTTTCTGGAAACACCATATATTTT
v_gene: TRBV29-1; d_gene: NA; abundance: NA; j_gene: TRBJ1-1; CDR3aa: CRAAGGWGMNTEAFF; CDR3nt: TGCCGCGCTGCCGGGGGCTGGGGCATGAACACTGAAGCTTTCTTT
v_gene: TRBV29-1; d_gene: NA; abundance: NA; j_gene: TRBJ2-6; CDR3aa: CSTIMTCSGVNVLTF; CDR3nt: TGCAGCACCATAATGACGTGCTCTGGGGTCAACGTCCTGACTTTC
v_gene: TRBV6-1; d_gene: NA; abundance: few; j_gene: TRBJ2-6; CDR3aa: CTSRTSPNSGANVLTF; CDR3nt: TGTACCAGTAGAACCAGCCCCAACTCTGGGGCCAACGTCCTGACTTTC
v_gene: TRBV7-9; d_gene: TRBD1; abundance: NA; j_gene: TRBJ2-2; CDR3aa: CASSAGTGMTGELFF; CDR3nt: TGTGCCAGCAGTGCGGGGACAGGGATGACAGGGGAGCTGTTTTTT
v_gene: TRBV29-1; d_gene: NA; abundance: NA; j_gene: TRBJ1-2; CDR3aa: CSVVVGVSYDYAF; CDR3nt: TGCAGCGTTGTGGTAGGGGTGAGCTATGACTACGCCTTC
v_gene: TRBV4-2; d_gene: TRBD1; abundance: NA; j_gene: TRBJ2-1; CDR3aa: CVSTRRTGPGVNEQFF; CDR3nt: TGTGTCAGCACCCGACGGACAGGGCCAGGTGTCAATGAGCAGTTCTTC
v_gene: TRBV11-2; d_gene: NA; abundance: NA; j_gene: TRBJ2-7; CDR3aa: CASRVPDETQRTYF; CDR3nt: TGTGCAAGCAGGGTGCCAGATGAAACTCAGCGGACTTACTTC
v_gene: TRBV5-4; d_gene: TRBD2; abundance: NA; j_gene: TRBJ2-1; CDR3aa: CASLVGGGYNEQFF; CDR3nt: TGTGCCAGTCTCGTCGGGGGGGGTTACAATGAGCAGTTCTTC
v_gene: TRBV5-4; d_gene: NA; abundance: NA; j_gene: TRBJ2-5; CDR3aa: CGSSTDQETKYF; CDR3nt: TGTGGCAGCAGTACGGACCAAGAGACCAAGTACTTC
v_gene: TRBV12-3/TRBV12-4; d_gene: NA; abundance: NA; j_gene: TRBJ2-2; CDR3aa: CASSPTASVRWGEPFF; CDR3nt: TGTGCCAGCAGTCCCACGGCTAGCGTGAGATGGGGGGAGCCGTTTTTT
v_gene: TRBV5-1; d_gene: NA; abundance: NA; j_gene: TRBJ2-5; CDR3aa: CASNLGQFQETQYF; CDR3nt: TGCGCAAGCAACCTCGGCCAATTTCAAGAGACCCAGTACTTC
v_gene: TRBV12-3/TRBV12-4; d_gene: NA; abundance: NA; j_gene: TRBJ2-5; CDR3aa: CASSPIRFGTQYF; CDR3nt: TGTGCCAGCAGTCCCATCAGGTTCGGGACCCAGTACTTC
v_gene: TRBV20-1; d_gene: NA; abundance: NA; j_gene: TRBJ2-3; CDR3aa: CSAARRAGSTDTQYF; CDR3nt: TGCAGTGCGGCCCGGCGGGCGGGGAGCACAGATACGCAGTATTTT
v_gene: TRBV11-2; d_gene: NA; abundance: NA; j_gene: TRBJ2-2; CDR3aa: CASSRVQGRIGELFF; CDR3nt: TGTGCCAGCAGCCGTGTCCAGGGGAGGATCGGGGAGCTGTTTTTT
v_gene: TRBV10-3; d_gene: NA; abundance: NA; j_gene: TRBJ2-1; CDR3aa: CAISVGESIQWEQFF; CDR3nt: TGTGCTATCAGTGTTGGGGAGTCCATCCAATGGGAGCAGTTCTTC
v_gene: TRBV6-5; d_gene: TRBD1; abundance: NA; j_gene: TRBJ1-3; CDR3aa: CASNRSGTGSLSPGNTIYF; CDR3nt: TGTGCCAGTAATAGATCCGGGACAGGATCATTAAGCCCTGGAAACACCATATATTTT